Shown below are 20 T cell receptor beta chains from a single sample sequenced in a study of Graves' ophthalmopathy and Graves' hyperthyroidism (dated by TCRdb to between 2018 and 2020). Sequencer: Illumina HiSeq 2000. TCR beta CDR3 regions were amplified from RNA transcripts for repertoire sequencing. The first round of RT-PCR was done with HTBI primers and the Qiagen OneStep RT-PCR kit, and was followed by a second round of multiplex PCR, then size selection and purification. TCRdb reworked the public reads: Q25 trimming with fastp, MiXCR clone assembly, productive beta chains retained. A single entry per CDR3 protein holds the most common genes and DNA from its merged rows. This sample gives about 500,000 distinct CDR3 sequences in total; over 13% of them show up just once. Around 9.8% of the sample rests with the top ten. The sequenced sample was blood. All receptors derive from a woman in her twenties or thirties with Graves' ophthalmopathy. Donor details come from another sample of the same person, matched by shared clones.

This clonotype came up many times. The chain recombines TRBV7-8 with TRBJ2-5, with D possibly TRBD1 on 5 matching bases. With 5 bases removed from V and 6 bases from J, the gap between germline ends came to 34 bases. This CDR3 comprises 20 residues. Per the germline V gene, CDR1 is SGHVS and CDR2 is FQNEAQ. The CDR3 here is CASSLLGAGGSVGLVKTQYF. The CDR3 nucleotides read TGTGCCAGCAGCCTATTAGGGGCCGGCGGTAGTGTGGGCCTAGTGAAGACCCAGTACTTC. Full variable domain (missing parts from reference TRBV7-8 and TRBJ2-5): GAGVSQSPRYKVAKRGQDVALRCDPISGHVSLFWYQQALGQGPEFLTYFQNEAQLDKSGLPSDRFFAERPEGSVSTLKIQRTQQEDSAVYLCASSLLGAGGSVGLVKTQYFGPGTRLLVL.

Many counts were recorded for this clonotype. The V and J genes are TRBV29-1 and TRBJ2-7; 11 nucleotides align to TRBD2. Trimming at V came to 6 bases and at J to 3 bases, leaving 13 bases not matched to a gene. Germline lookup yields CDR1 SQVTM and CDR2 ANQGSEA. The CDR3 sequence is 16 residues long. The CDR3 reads CSVELAGDGLGYEQYF. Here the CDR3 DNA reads TGCAGCGTAGAACTAGCGGGAGATGGCCTTGGCTACGAGCAGTACTTC.

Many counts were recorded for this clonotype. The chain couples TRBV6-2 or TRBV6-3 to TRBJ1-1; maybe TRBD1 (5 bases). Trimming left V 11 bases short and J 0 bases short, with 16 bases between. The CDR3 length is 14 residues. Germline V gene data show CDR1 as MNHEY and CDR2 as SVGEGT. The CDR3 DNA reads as TGTGCCTGCACCCTCCAGGGAATGAACACTGAAGCTTTCTTT. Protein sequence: CACTLQGMNTEAFF.

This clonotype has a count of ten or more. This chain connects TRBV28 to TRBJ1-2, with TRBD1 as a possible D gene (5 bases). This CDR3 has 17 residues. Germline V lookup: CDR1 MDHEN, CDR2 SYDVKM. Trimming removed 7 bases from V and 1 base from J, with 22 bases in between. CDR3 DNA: TGTGCCAGCAACTCCAGACAGCATCCACACATTAACTATGGCTACACCTTC. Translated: CASNSRQHPHINYGYTF.

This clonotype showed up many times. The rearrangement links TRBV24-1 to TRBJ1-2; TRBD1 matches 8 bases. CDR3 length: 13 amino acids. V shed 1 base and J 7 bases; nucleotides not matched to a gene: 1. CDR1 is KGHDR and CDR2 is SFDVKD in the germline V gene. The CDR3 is CATSDLTGGGYTF. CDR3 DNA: TGTGCCACCAGTGATTTAACAGGGGGTGGCTACACCTTC.

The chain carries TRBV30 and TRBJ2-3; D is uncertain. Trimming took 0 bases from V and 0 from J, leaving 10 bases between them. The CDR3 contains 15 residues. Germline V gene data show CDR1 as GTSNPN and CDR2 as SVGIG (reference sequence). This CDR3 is CAWSVVGVSTDTQYF. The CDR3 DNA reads TGTGCCTGGAGTGTAGTTGGGGTGAGCACAGATACGCAGTATTTT.

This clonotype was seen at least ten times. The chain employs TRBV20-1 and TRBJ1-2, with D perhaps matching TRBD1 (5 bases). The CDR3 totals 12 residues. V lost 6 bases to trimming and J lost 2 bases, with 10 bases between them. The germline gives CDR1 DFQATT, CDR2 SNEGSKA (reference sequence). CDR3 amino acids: CSALTENYGYTF. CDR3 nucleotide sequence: TGCAGTGCCCTGACAGAAAACTATGGCTACACCTTC.

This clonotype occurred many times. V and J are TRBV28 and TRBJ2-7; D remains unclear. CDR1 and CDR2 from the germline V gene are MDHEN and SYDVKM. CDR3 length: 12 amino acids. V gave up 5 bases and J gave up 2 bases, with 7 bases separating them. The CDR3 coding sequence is TGTGCCAGCAGTGAATCCACCTACGAGCAGTACTTC. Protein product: CASSESTYEQYF.

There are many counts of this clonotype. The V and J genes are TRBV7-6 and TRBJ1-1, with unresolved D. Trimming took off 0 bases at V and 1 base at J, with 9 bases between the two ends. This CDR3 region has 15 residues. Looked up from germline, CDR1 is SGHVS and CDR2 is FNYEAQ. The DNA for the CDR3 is TGTGCCAGCAGCTTAGCGCAGGATGCGAACACTGAAGCTTTCTTT. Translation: CASSLAQDANTEAFF. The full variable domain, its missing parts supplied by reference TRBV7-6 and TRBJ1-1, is GAGVSQSPRYKVTKRGQDVALRCDPISGHVSLYWYRQALGQGPEFLTYFNYEAQQDKSGLPNDRFSAERPEGSISTLTIQRTEQRDSAMYRCASSLAQDANTEAFFGQGTRLTVV.

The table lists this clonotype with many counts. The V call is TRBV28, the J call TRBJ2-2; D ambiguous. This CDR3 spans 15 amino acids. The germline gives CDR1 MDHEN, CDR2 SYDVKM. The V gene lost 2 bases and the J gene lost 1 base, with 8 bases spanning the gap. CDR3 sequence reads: CASSLAALNTGELFF. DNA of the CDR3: TGTGCCAGCAGTTTAGCGGCATTGAACACCGGGGAGCTGTTTTTT.

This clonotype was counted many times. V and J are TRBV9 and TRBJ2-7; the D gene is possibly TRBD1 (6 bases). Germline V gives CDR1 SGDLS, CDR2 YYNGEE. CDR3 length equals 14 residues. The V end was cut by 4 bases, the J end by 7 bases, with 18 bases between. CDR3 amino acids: CASSSRDITTEQYF. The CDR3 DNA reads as TGTGCCAGCAGCTCCCGGGACATCACTACGGAGCAGTACTTC.

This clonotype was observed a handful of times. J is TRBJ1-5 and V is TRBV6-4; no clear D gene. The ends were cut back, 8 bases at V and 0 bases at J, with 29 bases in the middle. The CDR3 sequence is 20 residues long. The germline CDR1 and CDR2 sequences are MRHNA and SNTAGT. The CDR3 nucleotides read TGTGCCAGCGAAGGACCACCCTACCGAGACGGAGAGTATAGCAATCAGCCCCAGCATTTT. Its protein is CASEGPPYRDGEYSNQPQHF.

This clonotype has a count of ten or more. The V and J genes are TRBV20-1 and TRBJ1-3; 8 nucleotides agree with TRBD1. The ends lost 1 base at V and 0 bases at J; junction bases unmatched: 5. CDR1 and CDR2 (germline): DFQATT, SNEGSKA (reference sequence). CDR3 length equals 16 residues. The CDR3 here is CSARVSDRGSGNTIYF. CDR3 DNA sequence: TGCAGTGCTAGAGTTAGTGACAGGGGCTCTGGAAACACCATATATTTT.

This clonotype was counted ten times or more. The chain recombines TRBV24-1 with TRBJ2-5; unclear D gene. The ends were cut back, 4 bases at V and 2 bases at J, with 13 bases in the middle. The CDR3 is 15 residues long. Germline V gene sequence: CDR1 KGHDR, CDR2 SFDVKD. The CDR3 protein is CATSDPRTAQETQYF. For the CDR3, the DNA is TGTGCCACCAGTGACCCACGGACGGCTCAAGAGACCCAGTACTTC.

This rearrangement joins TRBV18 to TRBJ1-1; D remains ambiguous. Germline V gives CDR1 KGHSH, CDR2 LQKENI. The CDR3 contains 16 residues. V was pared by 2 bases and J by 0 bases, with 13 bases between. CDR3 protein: CASSPLIGFMNTEAFF. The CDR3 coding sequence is TGTGCCAGCTCACCATTAATAGGGTTCATGAACACTGAAGCTTTCTTT.

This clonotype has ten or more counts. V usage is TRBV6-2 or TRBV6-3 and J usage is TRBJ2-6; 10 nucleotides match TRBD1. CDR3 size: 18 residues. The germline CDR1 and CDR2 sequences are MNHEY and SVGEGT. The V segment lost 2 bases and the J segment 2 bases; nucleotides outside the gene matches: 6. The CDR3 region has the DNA TGTGCCAGCAGTTACCGTGACAGGGGGCCGGCTGGGGCCAACGTCCTGACTTTC. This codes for CASSYRDRGPAGANVLTF.

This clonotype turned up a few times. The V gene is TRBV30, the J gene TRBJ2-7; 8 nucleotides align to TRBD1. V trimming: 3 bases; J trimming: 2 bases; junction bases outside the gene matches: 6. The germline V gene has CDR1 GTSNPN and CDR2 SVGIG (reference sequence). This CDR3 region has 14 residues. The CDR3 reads CAWSAGGFTYEQYF. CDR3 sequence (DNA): TGTGCCTGGAGCGCAGGGGGCTTCACCTACGAGCAGTACTTC.

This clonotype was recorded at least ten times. CDR3 nucleotide sequence: TGTGCCAGCAGTTACCGGGTAACGGGACCTCGAGGGACAGATACGCAGTATTTT. The encoded protein is CASSYRVTGPRGTDTQYF. This chain connects TRBV6-2 or TRBV6-3 to TRBJ2-3; perhaps D is TRBD1 or TRBD2 (5 bases each). Germline V gene sequence: CDR1 MNHEY, CDR2 SVGEGT. The V gene lost 2 bases and the J gene lost 3 bases, with 21 bases spanning the gap. CDR3 size: 18 residues.

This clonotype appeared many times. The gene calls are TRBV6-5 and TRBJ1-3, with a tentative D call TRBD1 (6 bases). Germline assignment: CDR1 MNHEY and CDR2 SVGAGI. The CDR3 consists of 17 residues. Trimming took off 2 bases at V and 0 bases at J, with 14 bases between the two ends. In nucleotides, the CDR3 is TGTGCCAGCAGTTACGGTGGGGGCCCTCTCTCTGGAAACACCATATATTTT. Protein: CASSYGGGPLSGNTIYF.

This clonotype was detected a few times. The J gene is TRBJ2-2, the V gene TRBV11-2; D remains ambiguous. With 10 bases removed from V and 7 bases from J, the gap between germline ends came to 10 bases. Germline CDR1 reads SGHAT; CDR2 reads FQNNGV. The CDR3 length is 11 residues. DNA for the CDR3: TGTGCCAACGGAAGGAGCGGGGAGCTGTTTTTT. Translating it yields CANGRSGELFF.